A single sample gave rise to the 19 T cell receptor beta chains below, sequenced in a study of sequential checkpoint blockade in melanoma. The sample's treatment: randomized to nivolumab then ipilimumab (arm A) or the reverse (arm B). Method: immunoSEQ multiplex PCR; TCRdb's copy keeps in-frame clones and lacks some. This sample has 7,500 to 9,500 clones; roughly 25% occur once, and the top ten carry around 10%. Source: tumor tissue (inferred from file names), taken from a patient given nivolumab and ipilimumab in sequence. The receptors come from a human donor with melanoma.

In its sample, this clone ranks as medium-sized (0.01 to 0.1%). This chain links TRBV11-3 with TRBJ1-1, with a possible D match to TRBD1 (5 bases). V lost 3 bases to trimming and J lost 1 base, with 9 bases between them. This CDR3 comprises 14 residues. Per germline, CDR1 SGHNT and CDR2 YENEEA. As DNA, the CDR3 is TGTGCCAGCAGCTTTCAGGGCGGGAACACTGAAGCTTTCTTT. Protein product: CASSFQGGNTEAFF.

V gene TRBV5-1 combines with J gene TRBJ2-2; D might be TRBD1 (5 bases). Germline assignment: CDR1 SGHRS and CDR2 YFSETQ. V was cut by 0 bases and J by 1 base, with 7 bases left in between. The CDR3 consists of 15 residues. The DNA of the CDR3 is TGCGCCAGCAGCTTGGGCCAGGGGAACACCGGGGAGCTGTTTTTT. This encodes CASSLGQGNTGELFF.

This rearrangement joins TRBV9 to TRBJ2-2; 7 positions match TRBD2. The CDR3 has 16 residues. The V gene end was trimmed by 0 bases and the J gene end by 7 bases; junction bases not matched to a gene: 9. Per germline, CDR1 SGDLS and CDR2 YYNGEE. CDR3: CASSVEGKRGSGELFF. The CDR3 nucleotides read TGTGCCAGCAGCGTAGAAGGAAAGCGGGGTAGCGGGGAGCTGTTTTTT. Based on the CDR3 plus reference TRBV9 and TRBJ2-2, the full variable domain is DSGVTQTPKHLITATGQRVTLRCSPRSGDLSVYWYQQSLDQGLQFLIQYYNGEERAKGNILERFSAQQFPDLHSELNLSSLELGDSALYFCASSVEGKRGSGELFFGEGSRLTVL.

This clone was seen only a few times. This rearrangement joins TRBV6-8 to TRBJ2-3; D uncertain. V dropped 0 bases and J dropped 2 bases, with 6 bases sitting between them. The CDR3 totals 14 residues. Germline V gives CDR1 MNHGY, CDR2 SAAAGT. The DNA of the CDR3 is TGTGCCAGCAGTTACTCGACGTTCACAGATACGCAGTATTTT. Translating gives CASSYSTFTDTQYF.

This clone has a handful of counts. The gene calls are TRBV9 and TRBJ2-7; a weak D match, TRBD2 (6 bases). Germline V gives CDR1 SGDLS, CDR2 YYNGEE. The CDR3 spans 14 residues. The ends were cut back, 4 bases at V and 3 bases at J, with 14 bases in the middle. CDR3 bases: TGTGCCAGCAGCCCCCCCGGGAGTCACTACGAGCAGTACTTC. This translates into CASSPPGSHYEQYF.

In this sample, this clone turned up many times. The chain recombines TRBV11-3 with TRBJ1-3, with 9 bases identical to TRBD1. V dropped 5 bases and J dropped 6; count of bases not matched to a gene: 17. The germline CDR1 and CDR2 sequences are SGHNT and YENEEA. CDR3 length equals 18 residues. For the CDR3, the DNA is TGTGCCAGCAGCGAACAACCCCCGGGACAGGGAGGAGAAAACACCATATATTTT. Translating it yields CASSEQPPGQGGENTIYF. Complete variable domain (other parts from reference TRBV11-3 and TRBJ1-3): EAGVVQSPRYKIIEKKQPVAFWCNPISGHNTLYWYLQNLGQGPELLIRYENEEAVDDSQLPKDRFSAERLKGVDSTLKIQPAELGDSAVYLCASSEQPPGQGGENTIYFGEGSWLTVV.

CDR3 nucleotide sequence: TGTGCCAGCAGCACGAGGACAGGGCGGAATTCACCCCTCCACTTT. Its translation is CASSTRTGRNSPLHF. The rearrangement joins TRBV11-3 to TRBJ1-6, with 8 bases identical to TRBD1. The germline V gene has CDR1 SGHNT and CDR2 YENEEA. CDR3 size: 15 residues. The junction had 7 bases not matched to a gene; V was cut back by 5 bases and J by 7 bases.

V gene TRBV5-1 combines with J gene TRBJ1-3, with 7 bases that match TRBD1. The CDR3 totals 14 residues. V shed 4 bases, J shed 2 bases, and the junction held 3 bases outside the gene matches. Germline CDR1 SGHRS, CDR2 YFSETQ. Here the CDR3 DNA reads TGCGCCAGCAGCCCGGACAGGCCTGGAAACACCATATATTTT. This gives the protein CASSPDRPGNTIYF.

This clone was seen only a few times. In DNA, the CDR3 is TGTGCCAGCAGTTACACGATAGGGGGGCTTGGAAACACCATATATTTT. It translates to CASSYTIGGLGNTIYF. V usage is TRBV6-8 and J usage is TRBJ1-3, with D possibly matching TRBD1 (6 bases). The germline gives CDR1 MNHGY, CDR2 SAAAGT. The CDR3 length is 16 residues. Trimming pared 2 bases from V and 3 bases from J, leaving 14 bases between.

This clone was observed at least ten times. The rearrangement joins TRBV9 to TRBJ2-5; D is perhaps TRBD1 or TRBD2 (5 bases each). The V end was cut by 5 bases, the J end by 5 bases, with 13 bases between. The CDR3 has 13 amino acids. Germline lookup yields CDR1 SGDLS and CDR2 YYNGEE. This CDR3 reads CASSDPGPETQYF. DNA for the CDR3: TGTGCCAGCAGTGATCCGGGACCCGAGACCCAGTACTTC.

This clone has only one observation. The gene calls are TRBV5-1 and TRBJ1-1; TRBD1 matches at 8 bases. Germline trimming cut 1 base from V and 6 bases from J; bases unmatched to any gene: 17. The CDR3 has 18 amino acids. Germline V gives CDR1 SGHRS, CDR2 YFSETQ. The CDR3 is CASSLRGTGSNRGAEAFF. The CDR3 coding sequence is TGCGCCAGCAGCTTGCGAGGGACAGGATCCAATAGGGGAGCTGAAGCTTTCTTT.

The genes are TRBV28 and TRBJ2-1, with 9 bases fitting TRBD2. The V and J ends lost 7 bases and 4 bases, in that order; junction bases with no gene match: 8. The CDR3 covers 15 residues. The germline V gene encodes CDR1 MDHEN and CDR2 SYDVKM. Here the CDR3 reads CASTQAGGPYNEQFF. CDR3 nucleotide sequence: TGTGCCAGCACCCAGGCGGGGGGGCCTTACAATGAGCAGTTCTTC.

The chain combines TRBV14 with TRBJ2-1; TRBD2 aligns across 8 bases. The V segment lost 0 bases and the J segment 7 bases; nucleotides outside the gene matches: 8. The germline V gene encodes CDR1 SGHDN and CDR2 FVKESK. This CDR3 spans 16 amino acids. The CDR3 loop is CASSQDKAGGRNEQFF. CDR3 nucleotides: TGTGCCAGCAGCCAAGATAAGGCGGGGGGTAGAAATGAGCAGTTCTTC. Supplemented by reference TRBV14 and TRBJ2-1, the full variable domain reads EAGVTQFPSHSVIEKGQTVTLRCDPISGHDNLYWYRRVMGKEIKFLLHFVKESKQDESGMPNNRFLAERTGGTYSTLKVQPAELEDSGVYFCASSQDKAGGRNEQFFGPGTRLTVL.

The chain links TRBV11-3 to TRBJ2-3, with TRBD2 matching 9 bases. The CDR3 extends over 16 amino acids. Germline V CDR1 and CDR2: SGHNT, YENEEA. The V and J ends lost 5 bases and 0 bases, in that order; junction bases with no gene match: 6. The CDR3 here is CASSQHSGGSTDTQYF. CDR3 nucleotide sequence: TGTGCCAGCAGCCAGCATAGCGGGGGAAGCACAGATACGCAGTATTTT. The full variable domain, with the rest looked up from reference TRBV11-3 and TRBJ2-3, is EAGVVQSPRYKIIEKKQPVAFWCNPISGHNTLYWYLQNLGQGPELLIRYENEEAVDDSQLPKDRFSAERLKGVDSTLKIQPAELGDSAVYLCASSQHSGGSTDTQYFGPGTRLTVL.

This clone was detected only a few times. The J gene is TRBJ1-5, the V gene TRBV28; 8 positions agree with TRBD1. After removal of 2 bases from V and 0 bases from J, the junction contained 3 bases not matched to a gene. The CDR3 is 16 amino acids. Looked up from germline, CDR1 is MDHEN and CDR2 is SYDVKM. CDR3 sequence reads: CASSLGTGYSNQPQHF. DNA for the CDR3: TGTGCCAGCAGTTTAGGGACAGGATATAGCAATCAGCCCCAGCATTTT.

This clone was seen ten or more times. CDR3 DNA sequence: TGTGCCAGCAGCTTAGTGGGAGGGGGCTATGGCTACACCTTC. It is translated as CASSLVGGGYGYTF. The rearrangement joins TRBV11-3 to TRBJ1-2; D is possibly TRBD1 (6 bases). Germline loops: CDR1 SGHNT, CDR2 YENEEA. Trimming left V 1 base short and J 4 bases short, with 10 bases between. The CDR3 has 14 amino acids.

In this sample, this clone turned up many times. The V call is TRBV11-3, the J call TRBJ1-2; tentative D call: TRBD1 (6 bases). The CDR3 spans 15 residues. Trimming took off 5 bases at V and 1 base at J, with 14 bases between the two ends. Germline CDR1 is SGHNT and CDR2 is YENEEA. CDR3 region: CASSPLGGGNYGYTF. The CDR3, as DNA: TGTGCCAGCAGCCCCCTCGGAGGGGGTAACTATGGCTACACCTTC.

The chain combines TRBV18 with TRBJ2-7, with D hard to call. This CDR3 region has 14 residues. CDR1 and CDR2 from the germline V gene are KGHSH and LQKENI. Trimming removed 1 base at V and 3 bases at J, with 10 bases between. This CDR3 reads CASSPRLRLYEQYF. In nucleotides, the CDR3 is TGTGCCAGCTCACCACGTCTGAGACTCTACGAGCAGTACTTC.

This clone is labeled as medium-sized. V is TRBV9 and J is TRBJ1-1; no firm D call. The length of the CDR3 is 14 residues. Germline CDR1 SGDLS, CDR2 YYNGEE. Trimming pared 0 bases from V and 4 bases from J, leaving 10 bases between. Here the CDR3 DNA reads TGTGCCAGCAGCGTAGTAGAGGCAGGCACTGAAGCTTTCTTT. Encoded protein: CASSVVEAGTEAFF.